This T cell receptor beta chain was recorded in a study of shared T cell receptors in the human thymus. On this clone: The junction shows a germline mismatch at one end, possibly a read error.

The protocol was immunoSEQ multiplex PCR, while the TCRdb copy is restricted to in-frame clones and leaves out a portion. The repertoire includes about 730,000 clones, 70% to 90% of them detected once, and around 0.0094% sits in the top ten. Germline loops: CDR1 SGHDT, CDR2 YYEEEE. The CDR3 loop spans 14 amino acids. This sample also appeared in a second study, on human thymus T cells. That work states: Donor material was obtained from healthy Finnish infants undergoing corrective surgery for congenital heart defects. Corrective cardiac operations yielded the resected thymus tissue. What related research reported was that thymic repertoires overlapped highly among unrelated individuals.

The TCR was taken from a girl under three years old with a congenital heart defect. The sequencing input was thymocytes. V usage is TRBV5-6 and J usage is TRBJ1-2; the D is unclear. The CDR3 here is CASSLVGTPVGFAF. CDR3 nucleotide sequence: TGTGCCAGCAGCTTGGTGGGCACTCCGGTTGGCTTCGCCTTC.